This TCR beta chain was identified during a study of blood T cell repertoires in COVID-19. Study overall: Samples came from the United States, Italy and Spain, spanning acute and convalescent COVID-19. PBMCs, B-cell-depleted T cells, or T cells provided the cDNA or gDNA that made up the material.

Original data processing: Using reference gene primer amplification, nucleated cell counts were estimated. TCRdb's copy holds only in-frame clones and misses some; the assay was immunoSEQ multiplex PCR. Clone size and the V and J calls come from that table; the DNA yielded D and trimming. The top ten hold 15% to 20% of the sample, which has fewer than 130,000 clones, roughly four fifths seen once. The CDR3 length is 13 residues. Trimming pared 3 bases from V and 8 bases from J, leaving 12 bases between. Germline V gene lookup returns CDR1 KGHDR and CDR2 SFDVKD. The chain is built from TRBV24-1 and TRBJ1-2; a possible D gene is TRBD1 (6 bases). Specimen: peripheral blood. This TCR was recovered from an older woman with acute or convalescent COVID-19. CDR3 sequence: CATSDGPGAGYTF. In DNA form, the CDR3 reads TGTGCCACCAGTGATGGCCCAGGGGCGGGCTACACCTTC.